Each of the 11 T cell receptor beta chains below was sequenced from the same sample in a study of blood T cell repertoires in COVID-19. Repertoires were generated with immunoSEQ multiplex PCR, while TCRdb's copy carries only in-frame clones and drops some. The data contain fewer than 350,000 clones, about 85% of them singletons. The sequenced sample consisted of PBMCs or T cells enriched from blood (not recorded which). The receptors originated from a woman aged 25 to 45 who had been exposed to COVID-19.

CDR3 protein: CATSRGIDRDFEKLFF. For the CDR3, the DNA is TGTGCCACCAGCAGAGGGATCGACAGGGATTTTGAAAAACTGTTTTTT. The chain uses TRBV15 and TRBJ1-4; 7 positions agree with TRBD1. Germline CDR1 is LNHNV and CDR2 is YYDKDF (reference sequence). Germline trimming cut 1 base from V and 7 bases from J; bases unmatched to any gene: 9. This CDR3 has 16 amino acids.

The rearrangement joins TRBV19 to TRBJ1-5, with D hard to call. This CDR3 is built from 17 residues. Trimming pared 0 bases from V and 3 bases from J, leaving 15 bases between. In germline, CDR1 is LNHDA, CDR2 SQIVND (reference sequence). Written as DNA, the CDR3 is TGTGCCAGTAGTATAGATTCGGGTCTTATGGCCAATCAGCCCCAGCATTTT. Protein sequence: CASSIDSGLMANQPQHF. The variable domain in full, with the rest retrieved from reference TRBV19 and TRBJ1-5, is DGGITQSPKYLFRKEGQNVTLSCEQNLNHDAMYWYRQDPGQGLRLIYYSQIVNDFQKGDIAEGYSVSREKKESFPLTVTSAQKNPTAFYLCASSIDSGLMANQPQHFGDGTRLSIL.

This clone came up a few times. The chain recombines TRBV9 with TRBJ2-7; TRBD1 agrees at 7 bases. Germline CDR1 SGDLS, CDR2 YYNGEE. This CDR3 has 13 amino acids. V shed 4 bases and J 7 bases; nucleotides not matched to a gene: 8. The DNA of the CDR3 is TGTGCCAGCAGCACGCGACAGGGCGGGGAGCAGTACTTC. Protein product: CASSTRQGGEQYF.

This chain connects TRBV20-1 to TRBJ2-7, with D perhaps matching TRBD2 (5 bases). Trimming took 4 bases from V and 7 from J, leaving 8 bases between them. The CDR3 contains 10 residues. Germline V lookup: CDR1 DFQATT, CDR2 SNEGSKA (reference sequence). The CDR3 coding sequence is TGCAGTGCTAAATCGGGGGAGCAGTACTTC. As protein: CSAKSGEQYF.

The chain carries TRBV28 and TRBJ2-5, with a possible D match to TRBD2 (6 bases). The germline gives CDR1 MDHEN, CDR2 SYDVKM. Trimming pared 5 bases from V and 5 bases from J, leaving 15 bases between. CDR3 length: 14 residues. CDR3 protein: CASSEVAGRETQYF. The CDR3 nucleotides read TGTGCCAGCAGTGAAGTTGCGGGGAGGGAGACCCAGTACTTC.

V is TRBV3-1 (or the pseudogene TRBV3-2) and J is TRBJ2-1; 11 positions agree with TRBD2. Trimming took 3 bases from V and 2 from J; bases not matched to a gene: 9. Germline V gives CDR1 LGHDT, CDR2 YNNKEL (reference sequence). This CDR3 is built from 18 residues. DNA for the CDR3: TGTGCCAGCAGCCACCAACTAGCGGGGGAATACCCCTACAATGAGCAGTTCTTC. This gives the protein CASSHQLAGEYPYNEQFF.

This sequence joins TRBV24-1 and TRBJ2-1; 7 bases match TRBD1. The CDR3 runs to 13 residues. Germline V gene lookup returns CDR1 KGHDR and CDR2 SFDVKD. Unmatched junction bases numbered 5, after V lost 7 bases and J lost 6 bases. The CDR3 DNA reads TGTGCCACCAGGAGACAGGGCATCAATGAGCAGTTCTTC. Protein product: CATRRQGINEQFF.

The chain is built from TRBV2 and TRBJ1-1; 8 nucleotides line up with TRBD1. CDR1 and CDR2 (germline): SNHLY, FYNNEI. CDR3 size: 12 residues. J was trimmed by 4 bases and V by 10 bases; bases with no gene match: 5. The CDR3 DNA reads TGTGCCACCCAGGGGGCGCCCACTGAAGCTTTCTTT. It translates to CATQGAPTEAFF.

The V gene is TRBV4-1, the J gene TRBJ2-7, with a possible D match to TRBD2 (5 bases). CDR1 and CDR2 (germline): MGHRA, YSYEKL. Trimming cost V 4 bases and J 0 bases, with 13 bases left between them. The CDR3 loop spans 15 amino acids. CDR3 sequence: CASSLGLASSYEQYF. The CDR3 DNA sequence: TGCGCCAGCAGCCTTGGACTTGCGAGCTCCTACGAGCAGTACTTC.

This clone was observed a handful of times. This chain joins TRBV2 and TRBJ1-6; no reliable D call. Looked up from germline, CDR1 is SNHLY and CDR2 is FYNNEI. The CDR3 runs to 16 residues. Trimming took off 0 bases at V and 0 bases at J, with 6 bases between the two ends. The CDR3 DNA follows: TGTGCCAGCAGTGAAGCGGGGAGCTCCTATAATTCACCCCTCCACTTT. This codes for CASSEAGSSYNSPLHF.

In nucleotides, the CDR3 is TGTGCCATCAGTGGCTCTGGGACAGTGGACCAGCCCCAGCATTTT. Encoded protein: CAISGSGTVDQPQHF. The chain uses TRBV10-3 and TRBJ1-5, with TRBD1 matching over 7 bases. Losses at the gene ends were 4 bases for V and 7 bases for J; bases not matched to a gene: 10. This CDR3 is built from 15 residues. CDR1 is ENHRY and CDR2 is SYGVKD in the germline V gene.